These 7 T cell receptor beta chains share one sample of origin, sequenced in a study of blood T cell repertoires in COVID-19. This table comes from immunoSEQ multiplex PCR, and its TCRdb copy is limited to in-frame clones, with some not included. The sample holds about 13,000 clones, around nine tenths seen once. Input material: peripheral blood. These receptors all come from a man older than 75 with acute or convalescent COVID-19.

This chain links TRBV6-5 with TRBJ1-1, with 7 bases matching TRBD1. Germline V gene data show CDR1 as MNHEY and CDR2 as SVGAGI. J was trimmed by 6 bases and V by 6 bases; bases with no gene match: 13. The CDR3 runs 15 residues. The CDR3 reads CASSDLRSGGSEAFF. The CDR3 nucleotides read TGTGCCAGCAGCGATTTACGGTCAGGGGGATCTGAAGCTTTCTTT.

This chain connects TRBV11-1 to TRBJ2-5, with 11 bases aligning to TRBD2. The CDR3 extends over 16 amino acids. V lost 5 bases to trimming and J lost 4 bases; unmatched junction nucleotides: 9. Germline-derived CDR1 and CDR2 are SGHAT and FQDESV (reference sequence). In DNA, the CDR3 is TGTGCCAGCAGCCCGTCGGCTAGCGGGGGGCTAGAGACCCAGTACTTC. This gives the protein CASSPSASGGLETQYF.

The rearrangement uses TRBV27 and TRBJ2-7, with 9 nucleotides matching TRBD1. V gave up 5 bases and J gave up 2 bases; unmatched junction bases: 10. The CDR3 loop spans 16 amino acids. Germline CDR1 and CDR2: MNHEY and SMNVEV (reference sequence). In DNA form, the CDR3 reads TGTGCCAGCAGTCCCGGGACAGGGAAAGTAACCTACGAGCAGTACTTC. Its translation is CASSPGTGKVTYEQYF.

The chain uses TRBV5-8 and TRBJ1-4; 11 bases line up with TRBD1. The germline V gene encodes CDR1 SGHTS and CDR2 YDEGEE. J lost 8 bases, V lost 4 bases, and 13 bases had no gene match. CDR3 length: 17 amino acids. The DNA of the CDR3 is TGTGCCAGCAGCATCGGACAGGGGGCGGCCCTCATGGAAAAACTGTTTTTT. Translation: CASSIGQGAALMEKLFF.

J is TRBJ2-3 and V is TRBV3-1 (or the pseudogene TRBV3-2), with D perhaps TRBD2 (6 bases). V was trimmed by 4 bases and J by 4 bases, leaving 9 bases between them. Germline values: CDR1 LGHDT, CDR2 YNNKEL (reference sequence). CDR3 length: 13 residues. CDR3 amino acids: CASSPGGSDTQYF. CDR3 DNA: TGTGCCAGCAGCCCCGGGGGTTCAGATACGCAGTATTTT.

The CDR3: CASRVAGGTGELFF. Written as DNA, the CDR3 is TGTGCCAGTAGGGTAGCGGGGGGCACCGGGGAGCTGTTTTTT. The J gene is TRBJ2-2, the V gene TRBV19, with 10 bases that match TRBD2. The CDR3 has 14 amino acids. Trimming took 6 bases from V and 4 from J; bases not matched to a gene: 2. Germline V CDR1 and CDR2: LNHDA, SQIVND (reference sequence).

V gene TRBV3-1 (or the pseudogene TRBV3-2) combines with J gene TRBJ2-5; 7 nucleotides match TRBD2. J gave up 5 bases and V 0 bases, and 9 bases lay outside the gene matches. Germline V lookup: CDR1 LGHDT, CDR2 YNNKEL (reference sequence). The CDR3 extends over 16 amino acids. The CDR3 DNA follows: TGTGCCAGCAGCCAAGATCCGTCTAGCGGTGCTGAGACCCAGTACTTC. Amino acid sequence: CASSQDPSSGAETQYF.